Here is one T cell receptor beta chain with its context. Germline CDR1 is WNHNN and CDR2 is SYGVQD (reference sequence). The ends were cut back, 3 bases at V and 5 bases at J, with 10 bases in the middle. CDR3 length equals 13 residues. This sample stems from a study of blood T cell repertoires in COVID-19. Study summary: Donors in the United States, Italy and Spain gave samples during acute or convalescent COVID-19.

The assay was immunoSEQ multiplex PCR, and TCRdb's table has in-frame clones only and misses some. The sample shows 390,000 or so clones, more than 75% of them seen only once. This receptor was identified in a woman aged 45-65 years who had recovered from COVID-19. The rearrangement joins TRBV10-1 to TRBJ1-2; D uncertain. Source material: PBMCs or T cells enriched from blood (not recorded which). In nucleotides, the CDR3 is TGCGCCAGCAGTGAAGTCTCGCGATATGGCTACACCTTC. Translation: CASSEVSRYGYTF.